These 31 T cell receptor beta chains were all obtained from the same sample, sequenced in a study of blood T cells in healthy people across ages. The authors ran a second PCR of about 6 to 11 cycles using a sample-barcoded 5' primer and a J-beta primer mix. TCRdb reprocessed the 5' RACE reads with MiXCR, giving one entry per CDR3 protein. The sample holds around 1,800,000 distinct CDR3 sequences, roughly two fifths seen once. Source material: blood. The receptors were sampled from a human donor in good health.

This clonotype was picked up a small number of times. J is TRBJ2-1 and V is TRBV24-1; D is uncertain. This CDR3 is built from 15 residues. The ends were cut back, 0 bases at V and 5 bases at J, with 10 bases in the middle. Germline V gene data show CDR1 as KGHDR and CDR2 as SFDVKD. CDR3 loop: CATSDLYLGNNEQFF. The CDR3 DNA reads as TGTGCCACCAGTGATTTGTATCTGGGGAACAATGAGCAGTTCTTC.

This clonotype was recorded only once. The chain links TRBV29-1 to TRBJ1-2; D is unresolved. Germline V lookup: CDR1 SQVTM, CDR2 ANQGSEA. The germline V and J ends were trimmed by 4 bases and 1 base, with 16 bases remaining between them. This CDR3 comprises 15 residues. The CDR3 bases are TGCAGCGTTGTCCGCCTACTAACAGATAACTATGGCTACACCTTC. Translating gives CSVVRLLTDNYGYTF.

The CDR3, as DNA: TGTGCCAGCAGCCACAGCAGAATGAACACTGAAGCTTTCTTT. Its protein product is CASSHSRMNTEAFF. The chain is built from TRBV7-9 and TRBJ1-1; D is unresolved. Germline CDR1 is SEHNR and CDR2 is FQNEAQ (reference sequence). The CDR3 consists of 14 residues. Trimming pared 5 bases from V and 0 bases from J, leaving 10 bases between.

This clonotype has more than one count but fewer than ten. The chain links TRBV20-1 to TRBJ2-5; 11 bases agree with TRBD2. The CDR3 sequence is 17 residues long. V shed 5 bases and J 3 bases; nucleotides not matched to a gene: 14. The germline CDR1 and CDR2 sequences are DFQATT and SNEGSKA (reference sequence). The CDR3 coding sequence is TGCAGTGCTCCTCTTAACACTAGCGGGGGCCTAAAAGAGACCCAGTACTTC. This translates into CSAPLNTSGGLKETQYF.

The gene calls are TRBV12-3 or TRBV12-4 and TRBJ2-1; TRBD2 agrees at 12 bases. The CDR3 is 15 residues long. Losses at the gene ends were 5 bases for V and 10 bases for J; bases not matched to a gene: 9. CDR3 loop: CASSDWTSGVGEQFF. CDR3 coding DNA: TGTGCCAGCAGTGACTGGACTAGCGGGGTGGGGGAGCAGTTCTTC.

The chain has TRBV12-3 or TRBV12-4 and TRBJ2-3; 7 nucleotides line up with TRBD1. The CDR3 runs to 15 residues. V trimming: 3 bases; J trimming: 1 base; junction bases outside the gene matches: 4. The DNA of the CDR3 is TGTGCCAGCAGTTTGACAGGGAAGGGCACAGATACGCAGTATTTT. Protein sequence: CASSLTGKGTDTQYF.

Only a few counts were recorded for this clonotype. J is TRBJ2-1 and V is TRBV29-1; a weak D match, TRBD2 (6 bases). V gave up 6 bases and J gave up 3 bases, with 9 bases separating them. There are 12 residues in the CDR3. Per germline, CDR1 SQVTM and CDR2 ANQGSEA. CDR3 in DNA: TGCAGCGTGGACTACCACTACAATGAGCAGTTCTTC. Its translation is CSVDYHYNEQFF.

This clonotype was observed many times. This sequence joins TRBV6-2 or TRBV6-3 and TRBJ2-3; D may match TRBD1 or TRBD2 (5 bases each). CDR1 and CDR2 (germline): MNHEY, SVGEGT. This CDR3 spans 15 amino acids. V was cut by 7 bases and J by 4 bases, with 18 bases left in between. For the CDR3, the DNA is TGTGCCAGCACCTGGTTCCGGGGCAGCTCAGATACGCAGTATTTT. Its protein is CASTWFRGSSDTQYF.

This clonotype has a single count. The rearrangement links TRBV29-1 to TRBJ1-1; maybe TRBD1 (5 bases). Germline values: CDR1 SQVTM, CDR2 ANQGSEA. CDR3 length equals 12 residues. The V end was cut by 7 bases, the J end by 3 bases, with 12 bases between. Here the CDR3 reads CSGGPSDTEAFF. DNA for the CDR3: TGCAGCGGGGGACCATCGGACACTGAAGCTTTCTTT.

J is TRBJ2-3 and V is TRBV12-3 or TRBV12-4; perhaps D is TRBD1 or TRBD2 (5 bases each). The V end lost 4 bases, the J end lost 0 bases, and 8 bases lay between the germline ends. This CDR3 has 14 residues. The chain's CDR3 is CASSWDVSTDTQYF. The CDR3 region has the DNA TGTGCCAGCAGTTGGGACGTGAGCACAGATACGCAGTATTTT.

This clonotype was recorded a few times. The chain couples TRBV29-1 to TRBJ1-1; no clear D. Germline-derived CDR1 and CDR2 are SQVTM and ANQGSEA. The V end was cut by 1 base, the J end by 0 bases, with 3 bases between. This CDR3 has 12 amino acids. CDR3 sequence (DNA): TGCAGCGTTGAAGGGGTGAACACTGAAGCTTTCTTT. Protein: CSVEGVNTEAFF. The variable domain in full, with the rest retrieved from reference TRBV29-1 and TRBJ1-1, is SAVISQKPSRDICQRGTSLTIQCQVDSQVTMMFWYRQQPGQSLTLIATANQGSEATYESGFVIDKFPISRPNLTFSTLTVSNMSPEDSSIYLCSVEGVNTEAFFGQGTRLTVV.

This clonotype was counted between two and nine times. The chain is built from TRBV7-8 and TRBJ2-6; D is unclear. Germline loops: CDR1 SGHVS, CDR2 FQNEAQ. The CDR3 runs to 19 residues. The V gene lost 4 bases and the J gene lost 2 bases, with 21 bases spanning the gap. In DNA form, the CDR3 reads TGTGCCAGCAGCTCCCGGACCATCCAGGAAGCTCCTGGGGCCAACGTCCTGACTTTC. Translating gives CASSSRTIQEAPGANVLTF.

This clonotype was picked up a small number of times. The chain combines TRBV7-2 with TRBJ1-4; D is undetermined. CDR1 SGHTA and CDR2 FQGNSA come from the germline V gene. V was pared by 6 bases and J by 11 bases, with 13 bases between. The CDR3 is made up of 12 amino acids. CDR3 amino acids: CASSRPEGKLFF. The CDR3 region has the DNA TGTGCCAGCAGTCGCCCCGAAGGGAAACTGTTTTTT.

The V and J genes are TRBV20-1 and TRBJ2-5; possible D gene TRBD2, 6 bases. CDR1 is DFQATT, CDR2 SNEGSKA, per germline (reference sequence). The germline V and J ends were trimmed by 5 bases and 2 bases, with 18 bases remaining between them. The CDR3 extends over 15 amino acids. The DNA of the CDR3 is TGCAGTGCTGAAAGGGACTCCGGAAGGCAAGAGACCCAGTACTTC. Its translation is CSAERDSGRQETQYF.

This chain joins TRBV13 and TRBJ1-1; D is ambiguous. Trimming took 5 bases from V and 0 from J, leaving 13 bases between them. The CDR3 is 15 residues long. CDR1 and CDR2 (germline): PRHDT, FYEKMQ (reference sequence). The CDR3 reads CASSRGPGMNTEAFF. The CDR3 DNA follows: TGTGCCAGCAGCCGAGGGCCGGGAATGAACACTGAAGCTTTCTTT.

The genes are TRBV12-3 or TRBV12-4 and TRBJ1-3; the D gene is possibly TRBD1 (6 bases). Deletions cut 3 bases from V and 0 bases from J, with 12 bases between. The CDR3 consists of 16 residues. The CDR3 is CASSFWTEVSGNTIYF. The CDR3 nucleotides read TGTGCCAGCAGTTTTTGGACAGAAGTCTCTGGAAACACCATATATTTT.

This chain links TRBV29-1 with TRBJ1-2; D not resolved. Between the trimmed V and J ends, which lost 0 bases and 1 base, there was a span of 9 bases. The CDR3 runs to 14 residues. Germline loops: CDR1 SQVTM, CDR2 ANQGSEA. CDR3 sequence: CSVEDDKINYGYTF. In nucleotides, the CDR3 is TGCAGCGTTGAAGATGACAAAATTAACTATGGCTACACCTTC.

This clonotype appeared many times. This sequence joins TRBV29-1 and TRBJ2-1; 9 nucleotides align to TRBD2. There are 13 residues in the CDR3. Germline V lookup: CDR1 SQVTM, CDR2 ANQGSEA. Trimming at V came to 5 bases and at J to 9 bases, leaving 8 bases not matched to a gene. CDR3 sequence reads: CSVQAGGRGEQFF. As DNA, the CDR3 is TGCAGCGTTCAAGCGGGGGGTAGGGGTGAGCAGTTCTTC.

Only a few counts were recorded for this clonotype. The chain uses TRBV7-2 and TRBJ2-5; 8 bases are shared with TRBD1. The J segment lost 11 bases and the V segment lost 7 bases, leaving 15 bases of the junction unmatched. CDR1 and CDR2 from the germline V gene are SGHTA and FQGNSA. CDR3 size: 14 residues. CDR3 sequence: CASTQSRGQQEQYF. As DNA, the CDR3 is TGTGCCAGCACCCAAAGCAGGGGGCAGCAGGAGCAGTACTTC.

About this clonotype itself: At one of its ends the junction is not consistent with the germline gene, which may arise from a read error. This chain links TRBV13 with TRBJ2-5; TRBD2 agrees at 10 bases. The CDR3 runs to 14 residues. Germline V gene sequence: CDR1 PRHDT, CDR2 FYEKMQ (reference sequence). The CDR3 protein is CAGSLAGGRETQYF. The CDR3 nucleotides read TGTGCCGGCAGCTTAGCGGGGGGACGAGAGACCCAGTACTTC.

This clonotype was counted many times. The rearrangement uses TRBV6-5 and TRBJ2-6; TRBD1 might be the D (5 bases). The CDR3 runs 17 residues. Germline CDR1 reads MNHEY; CDR2 reads SVGAGI. Trimming removed 4 bases at V and 0 bases at J, with 13 bases between. The CDR3 reads CASSSTAPDSGANVLTF. CDR3 nucleotide sequence: TGTGCCAGCAGTTCGACAGCCCCCGACTCTGGGGCCAACGTCCTGACTTTC.

This clonotype was counted ten times or more. V is TRBV3-1 and J is TRBJ2-7, with unresolved D. The germline V gene has CDR1 LGHDT and CDR2 YNNKEL (reference sequence). CDR3 length: 14 amino acids. The ends were cut back, 0 bases at V and 2 bases at J, with 8 bases in the middle. The CDR3 loop reads CASSQEPSTYEQYF. As DNA, the CDR3 is TGTGCCAGCAGCCAAGAACCGAGCACCTACGAGCAGTACTTC.

This clonotype was seen a few times. The chain has TRBV29-1 and TRBJ2-7; D unclear. Trimming pared 7 bases from V and 0 bases from J, leaving 10 bases between. This CDR3 is 12 amino acids long. Germline V gene sequence: CDR1 SQVTM, CDR2 ANQGSEA. The CDR3 sequence: CSAQASSYEQYF. Here the CDR3 DNA reads TGCAGCGCCCAAGCGAGCTCCTACGAGCAGTACTTC.

The chain carries TRBV7-2 and TRBJ2-5; D ambiguous. The V end was cut by 0 bases, the J end by 0 bases, with 8 bases between. The CDR3 runs to 15 residues. Per the germline V gene, CDR1 is SGHTA and CDR2 is FQGNSA. The CDR3 reads CASSLALGYQETQYF. DNA of the CDR3: TGTGCCAGCAGCTTAGCGCTGGGGTACCAAGAGACCCAGTACTTC.

This chain connects TRBV28 to TRBJ2-1, with D possibly called TRBD1 or TRBD2 (5 bases each). V gave up 2 bases and J gave up 10 bases, with 15 bases separating them. The CDR3 extends over 14 amino acids. Looked up from germline, CDR1 is MDHEN and CDR2 is SYDVKM. As DNA, the CDR3 is TGTGCCAGCAGTTTAAGAGGGGCCGGACGGGAGCAGTTCTTC. It is translated as CASSLRGAGREQFF.

This chain connects TRBV24-1 to TRBJ2-3; D not resolved. V gave up 7 bases and J gave up 5 bases, with 9 bases separating them. CDR3 length: 12 amino acids. Germline values: CDR1 KGHDR, CDR2 SFDVKD. The CDR3 reads CATSPFGDTQYF. The CDR3 DNA follows: TGTGCCACCAGCCCTTTTGGAGATACGCAGTATTTT.

In DNA form, the CDR3 reads TGCGCCAGCAGCTTTTGGGACAGGGATGAAAAACTGTTTTTT. Amino acid sequence: CASSFWDRDEKLFF. The chain links TRBV5-1 to TRBJ1-4; 9 bases match TRBD1. J was trimmed by 6 bases and V by 2 bases; bases with no gene match: 2. Per the germline V gene, CDR1 is SGHRS and CDR2 is YFSETQ. The CDR3 has 14 amino acids.

The gene calls are TRBV2 and TRBJ1-2; D is unresolved. Germline CDR1 and CDR2: SNHLY and FYNNEI. The V and J ends lost 7 bases and 10 bases respectively, with 16 bases between them. This CDR3 is built from 12 residues. The CDR3 DNA sequence: TGTGCCAGCACCAAAGACGGCACTTACTACACCTTC. It yields the protein CASTKDGTYYTF.

Only a few counts were recorded for this clonotype. The V gene is TRBV6-6, the J gene TRBJ2-7; 8 bases agree with TRBD2. Germline V gene sequence: CDR1 MNHNY, CDR2 SVGAGI (reference sequence). The CDR3 runs to 17 residues. Trimming at V came to 0 bases and at J to 4 bases, leaving 11 bases not matched to a gene. DNA for the CDR3: TGTGCCAGCAGTTACTCCAACCCGGGACTAGGTTTATACGAGCAGTACTTC. Protein product: CASSYSNPGLGLYEQYF.

This chain uses TRBV4-2 with TRBJ1-2; TRBD1 might be the D (6 bases). There are 15 residues in the CDR3. Trimming removed 3 bases at V and 4 bases at J, with 15 bases between. CDR1 is LGHNA, CDR2 YNFKEQ, per germline. Written as DNA, the CDR3 is TGTGCCAGCAGCCAGGGGGCTCGGGGTAGCTATGGCTACACCTTC. Translated: CASSQGARGSYGYTF.

The genes are TRBV7-7 and TRBJ2-2, with 7 bases aligning to TRBD2. This CDR3 region has 14 residues. Losses at the gene ends were 8 bases for V and 2 bases for J; bases not matched to a gene: 5. Per the germline V gene, CDR1 is SSHAT and CDR2 is FNYEAQ (reference sequence). The CDR3: CASGRDYNTGELFF. Here the CDR3 DNA reads TGTGCCAGCGGGAGGGACTATAACACCGGGGAGCTGTTTTTT.